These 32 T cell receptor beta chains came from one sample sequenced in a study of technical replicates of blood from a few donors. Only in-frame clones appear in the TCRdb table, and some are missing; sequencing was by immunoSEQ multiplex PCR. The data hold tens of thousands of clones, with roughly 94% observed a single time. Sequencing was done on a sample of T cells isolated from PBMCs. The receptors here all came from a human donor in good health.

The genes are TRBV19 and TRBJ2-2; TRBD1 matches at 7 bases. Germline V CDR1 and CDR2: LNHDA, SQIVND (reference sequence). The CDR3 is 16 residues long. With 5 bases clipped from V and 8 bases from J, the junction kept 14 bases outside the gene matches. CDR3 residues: CASSQQGLTGLGELFF. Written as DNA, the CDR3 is TGTGCCAGTAGTCAACAGGGGCTCACGGGATTGGGGGAGCTGTTTTTT.

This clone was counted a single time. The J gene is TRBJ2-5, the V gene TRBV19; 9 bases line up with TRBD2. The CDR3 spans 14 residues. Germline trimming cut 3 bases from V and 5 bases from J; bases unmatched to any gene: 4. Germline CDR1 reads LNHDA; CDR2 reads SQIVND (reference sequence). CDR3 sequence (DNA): TGTGCCAGTAGTATTAGCGGGAGTCCGGAGACCCAGTACTTC. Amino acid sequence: CASSISGSPETQYF.

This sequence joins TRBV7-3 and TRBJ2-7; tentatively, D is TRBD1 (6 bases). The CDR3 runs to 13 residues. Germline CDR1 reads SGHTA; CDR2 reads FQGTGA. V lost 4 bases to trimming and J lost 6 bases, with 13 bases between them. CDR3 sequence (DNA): TGTGCCAGCAGCTCAACGGGACAATCCGAGCAGTACTTC. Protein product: CASSSTGQSEQYF.

Here the CDR3 DNA reads TGTGCCAGCAGCGTCCAATCCTATGGCTACACCTTC. It is translated as CASSVQSYGYTF. The chain carries TRBV9 and TRBJ1-2; D remains unclear. This CDR3 spans 12 amino acids. Trimming stripped 2 bases from V and 4 bases from J, with 6 bases between. The germline gives CDR1 SGDLS, CDR2 YYNGEE.

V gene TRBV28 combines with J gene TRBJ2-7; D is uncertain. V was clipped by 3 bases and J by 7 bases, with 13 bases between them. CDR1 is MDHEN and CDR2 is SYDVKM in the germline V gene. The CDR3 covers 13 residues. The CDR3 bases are TGTGCCAGCAGTTTTCGCCCCGAGATGGAGCAGTACTTC. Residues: CASSFRPEMEQYF.

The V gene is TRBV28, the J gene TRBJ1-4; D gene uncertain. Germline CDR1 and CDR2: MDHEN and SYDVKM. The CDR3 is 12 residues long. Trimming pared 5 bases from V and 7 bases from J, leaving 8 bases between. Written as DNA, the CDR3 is TGTGCCAGCAGTACAATTGGTGAAAAACTGTTTTTT. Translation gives CASSTIGEKLFF.

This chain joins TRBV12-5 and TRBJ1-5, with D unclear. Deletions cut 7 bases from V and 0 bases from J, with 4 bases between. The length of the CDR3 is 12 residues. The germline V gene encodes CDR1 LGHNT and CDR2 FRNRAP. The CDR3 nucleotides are TGTGCTAGTGCCTATAGCAATCAGCCCCAGCATTTT. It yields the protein CASAYSNQPQHF.

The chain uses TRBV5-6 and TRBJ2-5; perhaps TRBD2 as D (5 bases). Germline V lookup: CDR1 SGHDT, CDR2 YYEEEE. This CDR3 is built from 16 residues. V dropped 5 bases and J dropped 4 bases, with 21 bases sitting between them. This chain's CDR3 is CASRSGLIRGSETQYF. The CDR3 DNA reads TGTGCCAGCAGGTCCGGGTTAATCCGGGGATCAGAGACCCAGTACTTC.

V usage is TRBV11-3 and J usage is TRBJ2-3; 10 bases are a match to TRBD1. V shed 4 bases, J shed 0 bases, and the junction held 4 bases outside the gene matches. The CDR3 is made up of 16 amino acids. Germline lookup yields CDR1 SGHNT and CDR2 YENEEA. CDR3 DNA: TGTGCCAGCAGCTACGACAGGGGGCGCAGCACAGATACGCAGTATTTT. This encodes CASSYDRGRSTDTQYF. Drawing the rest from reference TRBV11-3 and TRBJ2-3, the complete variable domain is EAGVVQSPRYKIIEKKQPVAFWCNPISGHNTLYWYLQNLGQGPELLIRYENEEAVDDSQLPKDRFSAERLKGVDSTLKIQPAELGDSAVYLCASSYDRGRSTDTQYFGPGTRLTVL.

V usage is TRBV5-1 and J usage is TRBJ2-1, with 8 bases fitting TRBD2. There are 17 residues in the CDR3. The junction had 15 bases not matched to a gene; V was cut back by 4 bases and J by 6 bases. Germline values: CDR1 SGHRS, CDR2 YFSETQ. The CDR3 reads CASSPKKSGGLGNEQFF. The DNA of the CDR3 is TGCGCCAGCAGCCCAAAGAAGAGCGGGGGTTTGGGCAATGAGCAGTTCTTC.

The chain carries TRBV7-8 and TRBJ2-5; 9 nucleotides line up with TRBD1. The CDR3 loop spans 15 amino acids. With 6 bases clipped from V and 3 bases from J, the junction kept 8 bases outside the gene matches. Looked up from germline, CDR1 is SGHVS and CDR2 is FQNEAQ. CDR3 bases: TGTGCCAGCAGAACAAACAGGGGGCGCGAAGAGACCCAGTACTTC. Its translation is CASRTNRGREETQYF.

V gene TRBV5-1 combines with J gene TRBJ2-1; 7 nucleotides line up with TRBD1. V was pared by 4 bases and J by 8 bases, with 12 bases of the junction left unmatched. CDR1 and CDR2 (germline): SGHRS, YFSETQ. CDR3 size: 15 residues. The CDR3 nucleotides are TGCGCCAGCAGCATCCGACAGGGTACGGTAGATGAGCAGTTCTTC. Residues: CASSIRQGTVDEQFF.

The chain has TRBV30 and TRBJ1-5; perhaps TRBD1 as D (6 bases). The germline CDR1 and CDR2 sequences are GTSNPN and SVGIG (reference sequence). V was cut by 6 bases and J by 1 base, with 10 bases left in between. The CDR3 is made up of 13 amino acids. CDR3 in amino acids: CACEGGSNQPQHF. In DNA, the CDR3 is TGTGCCTGCGAAGGGGGAAGCAATCAGCCCCAGCATTTT.

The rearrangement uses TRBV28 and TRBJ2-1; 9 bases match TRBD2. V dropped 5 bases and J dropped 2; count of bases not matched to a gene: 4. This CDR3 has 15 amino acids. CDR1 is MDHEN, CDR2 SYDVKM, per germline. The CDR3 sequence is CASSEGLAPYNEQFF. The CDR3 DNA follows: TGTGCCAGCAGTGAGGGACTAGCTCCCTACAATGAGCAGTTCTTC.

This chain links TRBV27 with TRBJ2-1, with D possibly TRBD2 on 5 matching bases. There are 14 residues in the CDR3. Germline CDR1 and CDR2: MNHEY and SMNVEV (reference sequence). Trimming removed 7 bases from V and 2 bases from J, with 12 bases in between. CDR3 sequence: CASTLRGTYNEQFF. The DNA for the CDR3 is TGTGCCAGCACCCTTCGGGGAACCTACAATGAGCAGTTCTTC.

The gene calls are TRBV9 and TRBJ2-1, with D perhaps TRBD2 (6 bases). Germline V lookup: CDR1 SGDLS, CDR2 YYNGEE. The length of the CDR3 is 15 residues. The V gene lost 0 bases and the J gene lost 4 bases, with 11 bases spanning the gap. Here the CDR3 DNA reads TGTGCCAGCAGCGTAGGAATTAGCGGATACAATGAGCAGTTCTTC. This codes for CASSVGISGYNEQFF. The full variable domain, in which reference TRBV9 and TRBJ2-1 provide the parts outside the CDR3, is DSGVTQTPKHLITATGQRVTLRCSPRSGDLSVYWYQQSLDQGLQFLIQYYNGEERAKGNILERFSAQQFPDLHSELNLSSLELGDSALYFCASSVGISGYNEQFFGPGTRLTVL.

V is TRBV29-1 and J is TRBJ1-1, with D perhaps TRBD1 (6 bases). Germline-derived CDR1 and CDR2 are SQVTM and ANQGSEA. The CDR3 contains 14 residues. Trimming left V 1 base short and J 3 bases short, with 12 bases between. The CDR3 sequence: CSVEGDRFDTEAFF. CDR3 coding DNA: TGCAGCGTTGAAGGTGACAGGTTTGACACTGAAGCTTTCTTT.

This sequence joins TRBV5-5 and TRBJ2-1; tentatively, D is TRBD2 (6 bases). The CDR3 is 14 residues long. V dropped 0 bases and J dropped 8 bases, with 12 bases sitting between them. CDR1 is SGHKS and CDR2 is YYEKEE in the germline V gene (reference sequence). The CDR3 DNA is TGTGCCAGCAGCTTGGTGGGGGGTTGGGATGAGCAGTTCTTC. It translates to CASSLVGGWDEQFF.

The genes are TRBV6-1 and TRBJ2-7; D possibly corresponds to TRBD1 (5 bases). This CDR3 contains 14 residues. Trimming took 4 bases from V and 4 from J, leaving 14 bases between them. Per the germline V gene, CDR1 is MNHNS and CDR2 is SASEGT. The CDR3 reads CASSGSRQRYEQYF. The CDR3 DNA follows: TGTGCCAGCAGTGGGTCAAGACAGCGATACGAGCAGTACTTC.

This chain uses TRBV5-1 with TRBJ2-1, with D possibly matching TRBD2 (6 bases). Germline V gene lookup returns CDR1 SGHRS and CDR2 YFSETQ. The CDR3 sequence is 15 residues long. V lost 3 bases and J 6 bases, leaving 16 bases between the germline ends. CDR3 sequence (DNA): TGCGCCAGCAGCTCCGCCGGGACTTTGGCCAATGAGCAGTTCTTC. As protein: CASSSAGTLANEQFF.

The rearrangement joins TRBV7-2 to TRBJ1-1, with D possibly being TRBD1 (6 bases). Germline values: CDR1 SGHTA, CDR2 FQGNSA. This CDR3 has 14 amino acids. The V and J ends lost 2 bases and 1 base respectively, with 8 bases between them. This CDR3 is CASSLTGRNTEAFF. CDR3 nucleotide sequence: TGTGCCAGCAGCTTAACAGGGAGGAACACTGAAGCTTTCTTT. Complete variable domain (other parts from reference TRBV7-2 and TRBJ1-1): GAGVSQSPSNKVTEKGKDVELRCDPISGHTALYWYRQSLGQGLEFLIYFQGNSAPDKSGLPSDRFSAERTGGSVSTLTIQRTQQEDSAVYLCASSLTGRNTEAFFGQGTRLTVV.

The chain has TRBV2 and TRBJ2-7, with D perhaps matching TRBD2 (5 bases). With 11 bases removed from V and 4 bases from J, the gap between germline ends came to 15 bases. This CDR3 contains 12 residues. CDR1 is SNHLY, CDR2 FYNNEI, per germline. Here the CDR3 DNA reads TGTGCCGTCAACCGGGAAAGGTACGAGCAGTACTTC. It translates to CAVNRERYEQYF.

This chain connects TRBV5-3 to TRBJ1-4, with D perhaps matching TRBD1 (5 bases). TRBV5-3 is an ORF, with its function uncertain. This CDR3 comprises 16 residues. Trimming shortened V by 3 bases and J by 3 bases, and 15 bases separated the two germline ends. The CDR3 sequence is CARSWSLTVPNEKLFF. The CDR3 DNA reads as TGTGCCAGAAGCTGGTCCTTGACAGTTCCTAATGAAAAACTGTTTTTT.

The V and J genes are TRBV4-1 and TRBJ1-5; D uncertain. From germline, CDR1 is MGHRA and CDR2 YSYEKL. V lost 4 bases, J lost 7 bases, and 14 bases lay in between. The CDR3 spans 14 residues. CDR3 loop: CASSPRQETQPQHF. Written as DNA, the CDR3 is TGCGCCAGCAGCCCGAGGCAAGAGACCCAGCCCCAGCATTTT.

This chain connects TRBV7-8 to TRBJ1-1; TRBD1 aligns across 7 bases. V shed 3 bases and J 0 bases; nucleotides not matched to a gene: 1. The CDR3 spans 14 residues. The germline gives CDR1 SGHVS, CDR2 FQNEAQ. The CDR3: CASSFGTVNTEAFF. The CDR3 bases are TGTGCCAGCAGCTTCGGGACAGTGAACACTGAAGCTTTCTTT.

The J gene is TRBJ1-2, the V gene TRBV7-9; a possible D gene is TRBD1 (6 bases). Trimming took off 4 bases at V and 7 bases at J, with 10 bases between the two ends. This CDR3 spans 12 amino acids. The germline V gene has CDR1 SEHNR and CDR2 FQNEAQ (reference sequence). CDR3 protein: CASSSGTSGYTF. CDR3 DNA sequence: TGTGCCAGCAGCTCCGGGACATCTGGCTACACCTTC.

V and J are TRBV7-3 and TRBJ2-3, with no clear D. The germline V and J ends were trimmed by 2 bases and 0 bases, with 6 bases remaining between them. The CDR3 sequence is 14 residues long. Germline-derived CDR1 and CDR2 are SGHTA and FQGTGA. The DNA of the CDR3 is TGTGCCAGCAGCTTATGGGCTAGCACAGATACGCAGTATTTT. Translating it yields CASSLWASTDTQYF.

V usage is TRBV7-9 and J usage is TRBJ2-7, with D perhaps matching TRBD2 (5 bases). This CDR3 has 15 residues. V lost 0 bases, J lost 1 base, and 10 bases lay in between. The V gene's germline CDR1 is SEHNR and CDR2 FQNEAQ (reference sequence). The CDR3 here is CASSLAGRRSYEQYF. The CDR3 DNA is TGTGCCAGCAGCTTAGCAGGGAGAAGGTCCTACGAGCAGTACTTC.

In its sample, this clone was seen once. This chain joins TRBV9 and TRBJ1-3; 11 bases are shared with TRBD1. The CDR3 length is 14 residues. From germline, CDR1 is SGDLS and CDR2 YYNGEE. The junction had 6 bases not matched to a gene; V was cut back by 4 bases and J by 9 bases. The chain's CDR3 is CASSSSGTGGTIYF. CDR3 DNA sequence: TGTGCCAGCAGCTCTTCCGGGACAGGGGGCACCATATATTTT.

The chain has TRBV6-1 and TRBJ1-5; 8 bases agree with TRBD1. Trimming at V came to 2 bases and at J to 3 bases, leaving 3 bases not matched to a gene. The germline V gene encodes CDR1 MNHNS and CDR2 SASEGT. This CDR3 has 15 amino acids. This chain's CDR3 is CASSEMGQVNQPQHF. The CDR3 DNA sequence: TGTGCCAGCAGTGAAATGGGACAGGTCAATCAGCCCCAGCATTTT.

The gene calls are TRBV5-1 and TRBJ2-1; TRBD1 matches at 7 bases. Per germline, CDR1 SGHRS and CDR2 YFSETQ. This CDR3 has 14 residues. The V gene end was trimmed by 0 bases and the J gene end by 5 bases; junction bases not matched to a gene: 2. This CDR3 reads CASSLAGTDNEQFF. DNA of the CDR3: TGCGCCAGCAGCTTGGCCGGGACAGACAATGAGCAGTTCTTC.

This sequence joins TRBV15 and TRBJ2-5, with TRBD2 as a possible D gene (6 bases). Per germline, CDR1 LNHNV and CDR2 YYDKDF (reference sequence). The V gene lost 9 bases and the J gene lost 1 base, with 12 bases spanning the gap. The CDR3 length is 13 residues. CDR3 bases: TGTGCCACTCGCGGGGCCACCCAAGAGACCCAGTACTTC. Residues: CATRGATQETQYF.